The 4 T cell receptor beta chains listed next were all sequenced from one sample in a study of blood T cell repertoires in COVID-19. Sequencing was performed with immunoSEQ multiplex PCR; in TCRdb, only in-frame clones are kept and a portion is missing. The data hold 80,000 to 100,000 clones, with about 74% observed a single time. Sequences were obtained from peripheral blood. Receptors originate from a man between 65 and 85 years old with COVID-19, enrolled during active disease.

This clone has just a few counts. The chain is built from TRBV5-1 and TRBJ2-2, with TRBD2 matching over 10 bases. The germline gives CDR1 SGHRS, CDR2 YFSETQ. V lost 4 bases, J lost 5 bases, and 5 bases stayed unmatched. The CDR3 is 15 amino acids. For the CDR3, the DNA is TGCGCCAGCAGCCTCGGGACTAGCGTGACCGGGGAGCTGTTTTTT. It translates to CASSLGTSVTGELFF. Together with reference TRBV5-1 and TRBJ2-2, the CDR3 gives the full variable domain: KAGVTQTPRYLIKTRGQQVTLSCSPISGHRSVSWYQQTPGQGLQFLFEYFSETQRNKGNFPGRFSGRQFSNSRSEMNVSTLELGDSALYLCASSLGTSVTGELFFGEGSRLTVL.

V usage is TRBV24-1 and J usage is TRBJ2-1; TRBD2 aligns across 11 bases. With V trimmed by 4 bases and J by 1 base, 2 bases remained unmatched. CDR3 length equals 16 residues. Germline-derived CDR1 and CDR2 are KGHDR and SFDVKD. This CDR3 is CATSETSGGSYNEQFF. The CDR3 DNA is TGTGCCACCAGTGAAACTAGCGGGGGATCCTACAATGAGCAGTTCTTC.

The CDR3 loop is CASSVDGGITDTQYF. CDR3 DNA sequence: TGTGCCAGCAGCGTAGATGGAGGGATCACAGATACGCAGTATTTT. This chain links TRBV9 with TRBJ2-3; weak D call: TRBD2 (6 bases). Germline values: CDR1 SGDLS, CDR2 YYNGEE. The CDR3 is 15 residues long. With 0 bases removed from V and 2 bases from J, the gap between germline ends came to 10 bases.

This chain uses TRBV11-2 with TRBJ2-3; 15 nucleotides align to TRBD2. Per the germline V gene, CDR1 is SGHAT and CDR2 is FQNNGV. The CDR3 is 19 amino acids. Trimming removed 5 bases from V and 4 bases from J; junction bases left unmatched: 13. CDR3 residues: CASSRKPGLAGGMADTQYF. In DNA, the CDR3 is TGTGCCAGCAGCAGAAAACCGGGACTAGCGGGAGGCATGGCAGATACGCAGTATTTT.